This T cell receptor beta chain was obtained from a study of blood T cells in healthy people across ages. A second about 6 to 11 cycle PCR used barcoded and J-beta primers. MiXCR, run by TCRdb on the 5' RACE reads, gives a single entry per CDR3 protein. Seen here are about 940,000 distinct CDR3 sequences, around 46% observed once, and the top ten hold roughly an eighth. Sample donors were healthy Caucasian individuals that came from Russia, aged roughly 6 to 95. What was sequenced was blood. This clonotype originated in a man aged 25 to 45 in good health.

CDR3 bases: TGTGCCAGCAGCTTGGCCCCGGCAGGAGCTAACTATGGCTACACCTTC. It codes for CASSLAPAGANYGYTF. The V and J genes are TRBV5-6 and TRBJ1-2; D unresolved. The CDR3 totals 16 residues. The ends were cut back, 0 bases at V and 0 bases at J, with 12 bases in the middle. Germline V gene data show CDR1 as SGHDT and CDR2 as YYEEEE.